This TCR beta chain was recovered during a study of blood T cell repertoires in COVID-19. About the research overall: Spain, Italy and the United States supplied samples that represented acute and convalescent COVID-19.

The data were produced by immunoSEQ multiplex PCR, yet TCRdb's version contains in-frame clones alone and is incomplete. The repertoire has 90,000 to 120,000 clones, 89% of them found once; the top ten carry about 5.3%. CDR3 length: 15 amino acids. Trimming removed 5 bases from V and 0 bases from J, with 11 bases in between. Germline V CDR1 and CDR2: KGHSH, LQKENI. The rearrangement joins TRBV18 to TRBJ1-3; D unclear. Specimen: peripheral blood. The receptor's source is a man aged 35-49 years with active or convalescent COVID-19. The CDR3 nucleotides read TGTGCCAGCTCAGAGGTACTGCTCTCTGGAAACACCATATATTTT. Translating gives CASSEVLLSGNTIYF.